The 24 T cell receptor beta chains below were found in one sample sequenced in a study of blood T cell repertoires in COVID-19. Only in-frame clones appear in the TCRdb table, and some are missing; sequencing was by immunoSEQ multiplex PCR. Altogether roughly 140,000 clones are present, 85% to 90% being singletons, with the ten largest covering around 5%. The sequenced material came from peripheral blood. Every receptor here comes from a human donor in a cohort sampled during active COVID-19.

This sequence joins TRBV28 and TRBJ2-7; 7 bases agree with TRBD1. Germline trimming cut 7 bases from V and 0 bases from J; bases unmatched to any gene: 6. Germline assignment: CDR1 MDHEN and CDR2 SYDVKM. The CDR3 is 14 residues long. The CDR3 reads CASNPGQVSYEQYF. Written as DNA, the CDR3 is TGTGCCAGCAATCCTGGACAGGTCTCCTACGAGCAGTACTTC. The entire variable domain, with the rest obtained from reference TRBV28 and TRBJ2-7, is as follows: DVKVTQSSRYLVKRTGEKVFLECVQDMDHENMFWYRQDPGLGLRLIYFSYDVKMKEKGDIPEGYSVSREKKERFSLILESASTNQTSMYLCASNPGQVSYEQYFGPGTRLTVT.

The CDR3 loop reads CASGVKDEQYF. DNA of the CDR3: TGTGCCAGCGGAGTGAAGGACGAGCAGTACTTC. The V gene is TRBV28, the J gene TRBJ2-7, with D unclear. Deletions cut 8 bases from V and 5 bases from J, with 10 bases between. The CDR3 consists of 11 residues. Germline V gene data show CDR1 as MDHEN and CDR2 as SYDVKM.

V is TRBV7-6 and J is TRBJ1-5, with 8 bases identical to TRBD1. J lost 6 bases, V lost 5 bases, and 6 bases had no gene match. Germline CDR1 SGHVS, CDR2 FNYEAQ. The CDR3 contains 14 residues. DNA of the CDR3: TGTGCCAGCAGCATCGGACAGGGTCGTCAGCCCCAGCATTTT. This translates into CASSIGQGRQPQHF. Filled out from reference TRBV7-6 and TRBJ1-5, the complete variable domain reads GAGVSQSPRYKVTKRGQDVALRCDPISGHVSLYWYRQALGQGPEFLTYFNYEAQQDKSGLPNDRFSAERPEGSISTLTIQRTEQRDSAMYRCASSIGQGRQPQHFGDGTRLSIL.

The rearrangement joins TRBV27 to TRBJ2-1; 7 bases map to TRBD2. The ends lost 5 bases at V and 3 bases at J; junction bases unmatched: 10. Germline CDR1 and CDR2: MNHEY and SMNVEV (reference sequence). The CDR3 covers 16 residues. DNA for the CDR3: TGTGCCAGCAGTCCTACCCTAGCGGAGAGCTACAATGAGCAGTTCTTC. Translation gives CASSPTLAESYNEQFF.

The chain couples TRBV7-9 to TRBJ2-5; D unclear. The germline CDR1 and CDR2 sequences are SEHNR and FQNEAQ (reference sequence). The CDR3 runs 16 residues. Between the trimmed V and J ends, which lost 0 bases and 0 bases, there was a span of 11 bases. CDR3 amino acids: CASSLALGAYQETQYF. The CDR3 DNA is TGTGCCAGCAGCTTAGCGTTAGGAGCCTACCAAGAGACCCAGTACTTC.

The chain combines TRBV5-1 with TRBJ2-3; TRBD2 aligns across 13 bases. The CDR3 is made up of 17 amino acids. Per the germline V gene, CDR1 is SGHRS and CDR2 is YFSETQ. V trimming: 1 base; J trimming: 5 bases; junction bases outside the gene matches: 7. In DNA, the CDR3 is TGCGCCAGCAGCTTGTCCGGGACTAGCGGGATAGTAGATACGCAGTATTTT. It specifies CASSLSGTSGIVDTQYF.

The chain carries TRBV13 and TRBJ2-1; TRBD1 agrees at 9 bases. V was pared by 5 bases and J by 9 bases, with 8 bases of the junction left unmatched. Germline V lookup: CDR1 PRHDT, CDR2 FYEKMQ (reference sequence). The length of the CDR3 is 14 residues. The CDR3 nucleotides are TGTGCCAGCAGCCTCCGGGACAGGGTAAGTGAGCAGTTCTTC. Its translation is CASSLRDRVSEQFF.

In its sample, this clone was seen a few times. The rearrangement joins TRBV18 to TRBJ2-5, with TRBD1 matching 8 bases. The length of the CDR3 is 14 residues. Per the germline V gene, CDR1 is KGHSH and CDR2 is LQKENI. The ends lost 4 bases at V and 3 bases at J; junction bases unmatched: 4. CDR3 loop: CASSLTGVEETQYF. The DNA of the CDR3 is TGTGCCAGCTCACTGACAGGGGTAGAAGAGACCCAGTACTTC.

The gene calls are TRBV9 and TRBJ2-7, with no clear D. Germline V gives CDR1 SGDLS, CDR2 YYNGEE. The CDR3 has 14 amino acids. V was trimmed by 0 bases and J by 2 bases, leaving 9 bases between them. CDR3 nucleotides: TGTGCCAGCAGCGTAGGGTCCTCGGCCTACGAGCAGTACTTC. Encoded protein: CASSVGSSAYEQYF.

This clone was recorded once. The V and J genes are TRBV2 and TRBJ2-7; 8 bases fit TRBD1. V dropped 5 bases and J dropped 4; count of bases not matched to a gene: 10. Germline-derived CDR1 and CDR2 are SNHLY and FYNNEI. The CDR3 extends over 15 amino acids. The CDR3 sequence: CASSTSDRGGYEQYF. The CDR3 DNA sequence: TGTGCCAGCAGTACCTCAGACAGGGGTGGATACGAGCAGTACTTC.

This clone was observed a handful of times. The V and J genes are TRBV7-2 and TRBJ2-2, with D possibly matching TRBD2 (7 bases). V lost 1 base and J 4 bases, leaving 13 bases between the germline ends. Germline values: CDR1 SGHTA, CDR2 FQGNSA. The CDR3 sequence is 16 residues long. CDR3 DNA sequence: TGTGCCAGCAGCTTAGACCTGGGAGGGGGCACCGGGGAGCTGTTTTTT. This encodes CASSLDLGGGTGELFF.

The chain carries TRBV19 and TRBJ1-5; D possibly corresponds to TRBD1 (5 bases). The ends were cut back, 7 bases at V and 1 base at J, with 14 bases in the middle. Germline CDR1 is LNHDA and CDR2 is SQIVND (reference sequence). The CDR3 length is 15 residues. The CDR3, as DNA: TGTGCCAGTAAGGTGGGGGGAAGGAGCAATCAGCCCCAGCATTTT. Encoded protein: CASKVGGRSNQPQHF.

The chain carries TRBV5-1 and TRBJ2-2; the D gene is possibly TRBD2 (6 bases). Germline V CDR1 and CDR2: SGHRS, YFSETQ. The V and J ends lost 4 bases and 2 bases respectively, with 18 bases between them. This CDR3 region has 17 residues. The CDR3 DNA is TGCGCCAGCAGCCCTGGATCGGGGGACCTCAACACCGGGGAGCTGTTTTTT. This gives the protein CASSPGSGDLNTGELFF.

This chain joins TRBV27 and TRBJ1-6, with D perhaps matching TRBD1 (5 bases). The germline CDR1 and CDR2 sequences are MNHEY and SMNVEV (reference sequence). Trimming cost V 8 bases and J 10 bases, with 15 bases left between them. CDR3 length: 13 amino acids. The CDR3 coding sequence is TGTGCCAGCCAGGGAATTTTTGGCTCACCCCTCCACTTT. Its protein is CASQGIFGSPLHF.

This chain connects TRBV4-1 to TRBJ1-1; D is perhaps TRBD1 (5 bases). Germline CDR1 MGHRA, CDR2 YSYEKL. V was trimmed by 1 base and J by 0 bases, leaving 12 bases between them. The CDR3 runs to 16 residues. DNA of the CDR3: TGCGCCAGCAGCCAAGCCCAGGGCACACTGAACACTGAAGCTTTCTTT. It encodes CASSQAQGTLNTEAFF.

This chain links TRBV29-1 with TRBJ2-2, with TRBD2 matching over 13 bases. The CDR3 contains 16 residues. The V segment lost 6 bases and the J segment 2 bases; nucleotides outside the gene matches: 6. Germline CDR1 SQVTM, CDR2 ANQGSEA. The DNA for the CDR3 is TGCAGCGTAGCCGGGACTAGCGGGGATAACACCGGGGAGCTGTTTTTT. This gives the protein CSVAGTSGDNTGELFF.

The V call is TRBV28, the J call TRBJ2-3; 8 nucleotides align to TRBD2. In germline, CDR1 is MDHEN, CDR2 SYDVKM. V was pared by 5 bases and J by 4 bases, with 5 bases of the junction left unmatched. The CDR3 sequence is 14 residues long. In nucleotides, the CDR3 is TGTGCCAGCAGTCCCGGACTAGCTGCAGATACGCAGTATTTT. Translated, it gives CASSPGLAADTQYF.

The gene calls are TRBV5-1 and TRBJ1-1; 8 bases map to TRBD1. The CDR3 is made up of 13 amino acids. V shed 4 bases and J 4 bases; nucleotides not matched to a gene: 3. CDR1 and CDR2 from the germline V gene are SGHRS and YFSETQ. The CDR3 region is CASSQTGGTEAFF. CDR3 nucleotide sequence: TGCGCCAGCAGCCAAACAGGGGGCACTGAAGCTTTCTTT.

The gene calls are TRBV4-1 and TRBJ1-2, with 8 positions matching TRBD1. The germline gives CDR1 MGHRA, CDR2 YSYEKL. This CDR3 spans 16 amino acids. V lost 4 bases and J lost 4; bases outside the gene matches: 11. CDR3 loop: CASSPRGQGVSYGYTF. The CDR3 coding sequence is TGCGCCAGCAGCCCCAGGGGGCAGGGAGTCAGCTATGGCTACACCTTC.

The genes are TRBV6-5 and TRBJ2-2; D might be TRBD1 (6 bases). The CDR3 spans 15 residues. Germline CDR1 is MNHEY and CDR2 is SVGAGI. V was cut by 5 bases and J by 1 base, with 11 bases left in between. CDR3 in amino acids: CASSTRDKNTGELFF. CDR3 in DNA: TGTGCCAGCAGTACCCGGGACAAGAACACCGGGGAGCTGTTTTTT.

The chain has TRBV9 and TRBJ1-3; the D is unclear. CDR3 length: 15 amino acids. CDR1 is SGDLS and CDR2 is YYNGEE in the germline V gene. V was clipped by 0 bases and J by 4 bases, with 11 bases between them. The CDR3 reads CASSVGSTEGNTIYF. CDR3 nucleotide sequence: TGTGCCAGCAGCGTAGGCTCCACGGAGGGAAACACCATATATTTT.

This clone has a single count. DNA for the CDR3: TGCGCCAGCAGTCGGGATAGCGGTCTAGCCGGGGAGCTGTTTTTT. Its translation: CASSRDSGLAGELFF. The chain employs TRBV5-1 and TRBJ2-2, with a possible D match to TRBD2 (6 bases). V was pared by 5 bases and J by 6 bases, with 17 bases between. The germline gives CDR1 SGHRS, CDR2 YFSETQ. The CDR3 has 15 residues.

The rearrangement uses TRBV9 and TRBJ2-3, with D perhaps TRBD2 (6 bases). Per germline, CDR1 SGDLS and CDR2 YYNGEE. The CDR3 has 14 residues. V was pared by 2 bases and J by 6 bases, with 13 bases between. CDR3 loop: CASSVRPEGDTQYF. CDR3 nucleotides: TGTGCCAGCAGCGTTCGGCCGGAGGGCGATACGCAGTATTTT. Full variable domain (missing parts from reference TRBV9 and TRBJ2-3): DSGVTQTPKHLITATGQRVTLRCSPRSGDLSVYWYQQSLDQGLQFLIQYYNGEERAKGNILERFSAQQFPDLHSELNLSSLELGDSALYFCASSVRPEGDTQYFGPGTRLTVL.

The CDR3 is CASTVSGAYTEAFF. As DNA, the CDR3 is TGTGCCAGCACAGTATCAGGGGCGTACACTGAAGCTTTCTTT. The chain recombines TRBV5-4 with TRBJ1-1, with TRBD1 as a possible D gene (6 bases). Per the germline V gene, CDR1 is SGHNT and CDR2 is YYREEE (reference sequence). The germline V and J ends were trimmed by 6 bases and 3 bases, with 15 bases remaining between them. This CDR3 is built from 14 residues.